This T cell receptor (beta chain) stems from a study of T cells after yellow fever vaccination. Regarding the study as a whole: The bulk population could contribute abundant contaminating clonotypes to FACS-sorted repertoires. By day 5 rather than day 15, the secondary response had peaked, though it was weaker.

TCRdb reprocessed the 5' RACE reads via MiXCR and lists one record per CDR3 protein. The table has hundreds of thousands of distinct CDR3 sequences, 9% to 15% seen once. This CDR3 spans 16 amino acids. Germline CDR1 and CDR2: MNHEY and SVGAGI. The V gene end was trimmed by 0 bases and the J gene end by 3 bases; junction bases not matched to a gene: 4. This clonotype showed up just a few times. The target antigen is unknown. The origin of this receptor is a young man who received the YFV17D yellow fever vaccine. The chain uses TRBV6-5 and TRBJ2-1; 8 nucleotides match TRBD2. The specimen comprised PBMCs, sampled on the day of the yellow fever booster vaccination. As DNA, the CDR3 is TGTGCCAGCAGTTACTCCCTAGCGGGCAACTACAATGAGCAGTTCTTC. Translation gives CASSYSLAGNYNEQFF.